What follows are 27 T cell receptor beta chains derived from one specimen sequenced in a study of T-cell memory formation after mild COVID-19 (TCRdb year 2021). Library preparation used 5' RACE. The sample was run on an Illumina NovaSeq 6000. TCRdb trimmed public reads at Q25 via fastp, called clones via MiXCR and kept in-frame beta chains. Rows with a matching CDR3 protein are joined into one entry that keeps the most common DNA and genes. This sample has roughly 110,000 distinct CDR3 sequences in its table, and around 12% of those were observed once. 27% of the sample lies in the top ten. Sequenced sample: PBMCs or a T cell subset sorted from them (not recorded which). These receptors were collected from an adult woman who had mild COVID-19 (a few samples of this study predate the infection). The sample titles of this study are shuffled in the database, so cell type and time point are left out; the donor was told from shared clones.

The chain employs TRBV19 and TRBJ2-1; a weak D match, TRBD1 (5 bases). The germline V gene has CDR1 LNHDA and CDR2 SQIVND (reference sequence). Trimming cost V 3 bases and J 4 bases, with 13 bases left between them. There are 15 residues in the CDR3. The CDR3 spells CASSISGSPYNEQFF. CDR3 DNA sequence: TGTGCCAGTAGTATTTCAGGGTCTCCGTACAATGAGCAGTTCTTC.

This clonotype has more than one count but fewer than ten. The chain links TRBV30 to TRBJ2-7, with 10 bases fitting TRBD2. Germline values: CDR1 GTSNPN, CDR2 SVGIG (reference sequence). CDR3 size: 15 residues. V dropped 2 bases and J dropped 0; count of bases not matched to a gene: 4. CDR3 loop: CAWSTSGRVSYEQYF. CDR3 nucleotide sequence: TGTGCCTGGAGTACGAGCGGGAGGGTCTCCTACGAGCAGTACTTC.

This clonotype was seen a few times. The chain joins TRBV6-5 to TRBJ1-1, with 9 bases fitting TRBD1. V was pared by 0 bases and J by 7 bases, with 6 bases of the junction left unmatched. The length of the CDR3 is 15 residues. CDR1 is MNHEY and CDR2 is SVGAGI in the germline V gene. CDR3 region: CASSYSTDRGLEAFF. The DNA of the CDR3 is TGTGCCAGCAGTTACTCGACGGACAGGGGACTTGAAGCTTTCTTT.

Here the CDR3 DNA reads TGTGCCAGCACCGGGGTCCACGCCTCCTACGAGCAGTACTTC. Residues: CASTGVHASYEQYF. The chain has TRBV12-3 or TRBV12-4 and TRBJ2-7; D is possibly TRBD2 (5 bases). V was shortened by 7 bases and J by 0 bases, with 13 bases between the two germline ends. The CDR3 loop spans 14 amino acids.

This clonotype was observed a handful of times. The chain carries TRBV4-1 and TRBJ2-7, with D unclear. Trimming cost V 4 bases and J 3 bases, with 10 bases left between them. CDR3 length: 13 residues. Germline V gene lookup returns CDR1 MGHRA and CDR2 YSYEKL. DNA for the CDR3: TGCGCCAGCAGCCCACAACCTTTCTACGAGCAGTACTTC. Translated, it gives CASSPQPFYEQYF.

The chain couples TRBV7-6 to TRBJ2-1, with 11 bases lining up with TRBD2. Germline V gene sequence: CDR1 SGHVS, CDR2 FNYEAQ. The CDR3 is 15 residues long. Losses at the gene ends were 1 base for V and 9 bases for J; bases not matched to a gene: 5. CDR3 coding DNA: TGTGCCAGCAGCTTAGGTAGCGGGGGGGCCCCTGAGCAGTTCTTC. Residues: CASSLGSGGAPEQFF. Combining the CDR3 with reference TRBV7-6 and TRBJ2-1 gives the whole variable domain GAGVSQSPRYKVTKRGQDVALRCDPISGHVSLYWYRQALGQGPEFLTYFNYEAQQDKSGLPNDRFSAERPEGSISTLTIQRTEQRDSAMYRCASSLGSGGAPEQFFGPGTRLTVL.

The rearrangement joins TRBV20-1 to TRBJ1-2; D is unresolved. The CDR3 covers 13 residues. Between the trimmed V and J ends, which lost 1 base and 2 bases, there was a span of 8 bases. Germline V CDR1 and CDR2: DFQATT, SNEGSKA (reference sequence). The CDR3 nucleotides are TGCAGTGCTAGAGGCGACTTGAACTATGGCTACACCTTC. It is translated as CSARGDLNYGYTF.

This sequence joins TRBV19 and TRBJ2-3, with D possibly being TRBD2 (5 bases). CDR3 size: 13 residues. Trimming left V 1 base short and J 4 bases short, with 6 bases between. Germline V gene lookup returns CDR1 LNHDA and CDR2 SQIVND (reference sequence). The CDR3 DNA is TGTGCCAGTAGTATAGCGAGGGCAGATACGCAGTATTTT. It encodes CASSIARADTQYF.

CDR3 sequence (DNA): TGCGCCAGCAGCTTGGCGGGTGATGGATCACCCCTCCACTTT. Protein: CASSLAGDGSPLHF. The chain links TRBV5-1 to TRBJ1-6; D gene unclear. V lost 0 bases and J 10 bases, leaving 11 bases between the germline ends. Germline values: CDR1 SGHRS, CDR2 YFSETQ. The CDR3 totals 14 residues.

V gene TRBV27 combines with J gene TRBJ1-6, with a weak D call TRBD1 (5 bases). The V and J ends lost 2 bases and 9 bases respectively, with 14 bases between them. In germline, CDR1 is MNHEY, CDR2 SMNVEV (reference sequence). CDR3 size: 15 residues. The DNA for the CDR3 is TGTGCCAGCAGTTTACAGGGAGCGTTAAGTTCACCCCTCCACTTT. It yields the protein CASSLQGALSSPLHF.

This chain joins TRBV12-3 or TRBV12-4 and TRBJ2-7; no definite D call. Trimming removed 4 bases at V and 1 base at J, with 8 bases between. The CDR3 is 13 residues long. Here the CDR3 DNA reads TGTGCCAGCAGTTACATACCGTCCTACGAGCAGTACTTC. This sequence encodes CASSYIPSYEQYF.

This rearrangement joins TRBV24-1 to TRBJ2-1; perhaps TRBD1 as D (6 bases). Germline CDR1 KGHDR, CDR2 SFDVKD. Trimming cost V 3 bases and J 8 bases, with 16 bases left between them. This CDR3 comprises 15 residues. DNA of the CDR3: TGTGCCACCAGTGATATGGATAGGGGGTGGCATGAGCAGTTCTTC. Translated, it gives CATSDMDRGWHEQFF.

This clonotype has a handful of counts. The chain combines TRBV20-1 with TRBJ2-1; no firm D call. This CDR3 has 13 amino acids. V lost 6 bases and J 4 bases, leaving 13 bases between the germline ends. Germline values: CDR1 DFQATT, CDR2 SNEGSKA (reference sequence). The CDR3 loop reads CSARTPDYNEQFF. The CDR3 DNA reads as TGCAGTGCCCGAACCCCCGATTACAATGAGCAGTTCTTC.

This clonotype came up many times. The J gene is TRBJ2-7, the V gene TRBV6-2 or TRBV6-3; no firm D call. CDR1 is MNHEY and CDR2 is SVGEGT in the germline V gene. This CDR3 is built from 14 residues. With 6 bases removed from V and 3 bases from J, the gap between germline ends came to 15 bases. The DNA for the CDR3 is TGTGCCAGCAGGGAAAAGGAGCGCCTCTACGAGCAGTACTTC. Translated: CASREKERLYEQYF.

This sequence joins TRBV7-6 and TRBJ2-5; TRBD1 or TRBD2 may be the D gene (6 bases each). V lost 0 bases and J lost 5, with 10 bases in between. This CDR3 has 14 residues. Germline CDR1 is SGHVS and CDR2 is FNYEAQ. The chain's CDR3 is CASSLAAGGETQYF. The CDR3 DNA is TGTGCCAGCAGCTTAGCGGCCGGGGGCGAGACCCAGTACTTC.

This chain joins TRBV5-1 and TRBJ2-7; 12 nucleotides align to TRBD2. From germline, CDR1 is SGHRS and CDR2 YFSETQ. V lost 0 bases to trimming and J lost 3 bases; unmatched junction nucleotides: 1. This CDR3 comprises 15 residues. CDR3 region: CASSLATSGGYEQYF. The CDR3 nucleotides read TGCGCCAGCAGCTTGGCGACTAGCGGGGGCTACGAGCAGTACTTC.

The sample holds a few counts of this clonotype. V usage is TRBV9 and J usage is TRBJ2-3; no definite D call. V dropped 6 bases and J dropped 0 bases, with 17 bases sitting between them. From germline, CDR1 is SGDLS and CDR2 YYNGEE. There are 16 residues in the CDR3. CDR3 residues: CASTYSGTASTDTQYF. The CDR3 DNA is TGTGCCAGCACTTACTCCGGCACCGCTAGCACAGATACGCAGTATTTT. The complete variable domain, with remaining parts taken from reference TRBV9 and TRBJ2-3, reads DSGVTQTPKHLITATGQRVTLRCSPRSGDLSVYWYQQSLDQGLQFLIQYYNGEERAKGNILERFSAQQFPDLHSELNLSSLELGDSALYFCASTYSGTASTDTQYFGPGTRLTVL.

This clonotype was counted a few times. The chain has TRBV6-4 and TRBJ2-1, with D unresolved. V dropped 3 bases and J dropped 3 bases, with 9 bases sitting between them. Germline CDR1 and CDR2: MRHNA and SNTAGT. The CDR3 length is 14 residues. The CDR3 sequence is CASSDGLDYNEQFF. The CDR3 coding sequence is TGTGCCAGCAGTGATGGCCTGGACTACAATGAGCAGTTCTTC.

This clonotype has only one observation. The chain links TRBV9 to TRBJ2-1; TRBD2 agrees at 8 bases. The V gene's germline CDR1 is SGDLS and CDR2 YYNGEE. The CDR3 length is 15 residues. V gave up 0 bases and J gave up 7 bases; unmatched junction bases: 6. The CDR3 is CASSVAGGHGNEQFF. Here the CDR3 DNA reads TGTGCCAGCAGCGTAGCGGGAGGGCACGGGAATGAGCAGTTCTTC.

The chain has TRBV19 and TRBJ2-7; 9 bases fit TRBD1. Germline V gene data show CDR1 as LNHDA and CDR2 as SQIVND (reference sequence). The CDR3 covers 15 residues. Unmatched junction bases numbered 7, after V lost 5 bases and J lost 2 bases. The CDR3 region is CASSQGQGKAYEQYF. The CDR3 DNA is TGTGCCAGTAGTCAAGGACAGGGGAAGGCCTACGAGCAGTACTTC. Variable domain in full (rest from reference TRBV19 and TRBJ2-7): DGGITQSPKYLFRKEGQNVTLSCEQNLNHDAMYWYRQDPGQGLRLIYYSQIVNDFQKGDIAEGYSVSREKKESFPLTVTSAQKNPTAFYLCASSQGQGKAYEQYFGPGTRLTVT.

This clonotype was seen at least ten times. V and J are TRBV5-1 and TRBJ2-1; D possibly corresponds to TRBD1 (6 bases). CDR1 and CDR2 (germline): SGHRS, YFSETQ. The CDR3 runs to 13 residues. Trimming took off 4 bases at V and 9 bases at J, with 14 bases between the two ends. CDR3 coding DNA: TGCGCCAGCAGCCCTAGTGGGGGCACTGAGCAGTTCTTC. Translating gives CASSPSGGTEQFF.

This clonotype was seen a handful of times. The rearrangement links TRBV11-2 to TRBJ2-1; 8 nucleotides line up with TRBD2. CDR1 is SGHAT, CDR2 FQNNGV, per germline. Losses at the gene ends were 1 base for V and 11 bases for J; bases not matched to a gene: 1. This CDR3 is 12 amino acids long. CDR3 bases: TGTGCCAGCAGCTTAGCGGGGGGGCAGCAGTTCTTC. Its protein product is CASSLAGGQQFF.

The CDR3: CASSQDWQDPYEQYF. In DNA form, the CDR3 reads TGCGCCAGCAGCCAAGATTGGCAGGACCCCTACGAGCAGTACTTC. This sequence joins TRBV4-3 and TRBJ2-7; D is unresolved. Trimming pared 0 bases from V and 2 bases from J, leaving 11 bases between. Germline CDR1 is LGHNA and CDR2 is YSLEER. CDR3 length: 15 residues.

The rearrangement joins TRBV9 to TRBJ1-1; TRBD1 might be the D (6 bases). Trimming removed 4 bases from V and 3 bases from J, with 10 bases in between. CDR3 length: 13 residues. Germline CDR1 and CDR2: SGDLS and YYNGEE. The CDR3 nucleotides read TGTGCCAGCAGCCCAGGACAGCACACTGAAGCTTTCTTT. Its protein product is CASSPGQHTEAFF. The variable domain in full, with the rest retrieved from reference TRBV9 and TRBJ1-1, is DSGVTQTPKHLITATGQRVTLRCSPRSGDLSVYWYQQSLDQGLQFLIQYYNGEERAKGNILERFSAQQFPDLHSELNLSSLELGDSALYFCASSPGQHTEAFFGQGTRLTVV.

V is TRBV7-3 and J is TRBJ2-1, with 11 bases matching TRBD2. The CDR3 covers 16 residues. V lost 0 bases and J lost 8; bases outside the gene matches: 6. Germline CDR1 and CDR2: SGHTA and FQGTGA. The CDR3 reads CASSLTPGLAADEQFF. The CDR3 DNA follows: TGTGCCAGCAGCTTAACTCCGGGACTAGCGGCCGATGAGCAGTTCTTC.

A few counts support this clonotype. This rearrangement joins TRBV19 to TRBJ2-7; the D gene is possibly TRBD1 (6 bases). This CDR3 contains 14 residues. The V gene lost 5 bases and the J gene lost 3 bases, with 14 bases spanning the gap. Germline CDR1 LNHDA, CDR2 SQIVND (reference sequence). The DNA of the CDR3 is TGTGCCAGTAGTCCCGACAGGCACTACTACGAGCAGTACTTC. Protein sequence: CASSPDRHYYEQYF.

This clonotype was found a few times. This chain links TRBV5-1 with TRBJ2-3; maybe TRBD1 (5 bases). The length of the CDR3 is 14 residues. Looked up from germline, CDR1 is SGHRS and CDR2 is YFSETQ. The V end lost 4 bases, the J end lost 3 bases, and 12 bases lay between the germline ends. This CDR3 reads CASSPGTGTDTQYF. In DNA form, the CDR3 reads TGCGCCAGCAGCCCAGGTACAGGAACAGATACGCAGTATTTT.